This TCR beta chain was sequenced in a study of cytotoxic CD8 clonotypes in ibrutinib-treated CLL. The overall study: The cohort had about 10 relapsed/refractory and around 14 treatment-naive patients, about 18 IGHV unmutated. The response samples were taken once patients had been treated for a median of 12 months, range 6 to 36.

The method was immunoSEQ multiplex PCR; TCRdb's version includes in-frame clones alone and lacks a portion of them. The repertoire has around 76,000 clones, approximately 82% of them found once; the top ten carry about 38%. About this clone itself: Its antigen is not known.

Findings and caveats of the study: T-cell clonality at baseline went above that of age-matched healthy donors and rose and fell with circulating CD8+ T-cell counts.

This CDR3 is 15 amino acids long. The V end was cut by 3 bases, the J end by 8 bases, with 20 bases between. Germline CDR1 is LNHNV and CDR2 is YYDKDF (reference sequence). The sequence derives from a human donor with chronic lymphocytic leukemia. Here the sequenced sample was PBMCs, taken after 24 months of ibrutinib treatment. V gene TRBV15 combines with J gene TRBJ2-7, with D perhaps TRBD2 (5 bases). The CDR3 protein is CATSRDPRPEGQQYF. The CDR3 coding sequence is TGTGCCACCAGCAGGGATCCTCGGCCCGAGGGCCAGCAGTACTTC.